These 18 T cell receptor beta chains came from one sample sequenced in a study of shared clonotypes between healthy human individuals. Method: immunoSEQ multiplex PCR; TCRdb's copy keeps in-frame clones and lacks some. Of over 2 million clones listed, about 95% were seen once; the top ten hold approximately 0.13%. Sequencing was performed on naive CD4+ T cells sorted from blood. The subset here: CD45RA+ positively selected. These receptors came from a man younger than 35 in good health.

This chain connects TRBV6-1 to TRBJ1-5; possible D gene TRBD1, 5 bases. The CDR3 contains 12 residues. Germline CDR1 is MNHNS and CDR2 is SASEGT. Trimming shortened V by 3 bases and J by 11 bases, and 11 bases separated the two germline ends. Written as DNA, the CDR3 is TGTGCCAGCAGTGAGGGGGATTGGGCCCAGCATTTT. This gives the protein CASSEGDWAQHF.

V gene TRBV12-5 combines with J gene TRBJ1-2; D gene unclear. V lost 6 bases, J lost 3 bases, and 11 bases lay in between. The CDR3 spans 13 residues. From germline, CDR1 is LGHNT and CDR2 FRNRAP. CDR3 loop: CASGPREDYGYTF. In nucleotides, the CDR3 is TGTGCTAGTGGCCCTAGAGAAGACTATGGCTACACCTTC.

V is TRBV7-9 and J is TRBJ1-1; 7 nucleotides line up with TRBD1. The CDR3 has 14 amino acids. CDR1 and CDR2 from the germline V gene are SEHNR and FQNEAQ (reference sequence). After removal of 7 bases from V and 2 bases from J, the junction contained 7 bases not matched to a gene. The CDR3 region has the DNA TGTGCCAGCACCGTAGACAGGGCAAACACTGAAGCTTTCTTT. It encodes CASTVDRANTEAFF.

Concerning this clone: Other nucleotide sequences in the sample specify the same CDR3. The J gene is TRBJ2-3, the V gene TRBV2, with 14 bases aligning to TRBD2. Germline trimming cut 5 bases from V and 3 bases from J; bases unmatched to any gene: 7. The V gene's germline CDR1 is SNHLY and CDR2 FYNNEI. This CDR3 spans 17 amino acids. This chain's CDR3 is CASSLGLAGGGTDTQYF. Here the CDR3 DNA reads TGTGCCAGCAGTCTTGGACTAGCGGGAGGAGGAACAGATACGCAGTATTTT.

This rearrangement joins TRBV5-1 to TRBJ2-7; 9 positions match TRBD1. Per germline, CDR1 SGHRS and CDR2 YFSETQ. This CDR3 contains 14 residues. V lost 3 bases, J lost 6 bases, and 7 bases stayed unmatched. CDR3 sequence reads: CASSSDRGQSEQYF. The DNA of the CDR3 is TGCGCCAGCAGCTCGGACAGGGGTCAGAGCGAGCAGTACTTC.

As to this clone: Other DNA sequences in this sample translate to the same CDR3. The CDR3 DNA follows: TGTGCCAGTAGCGTCATACAGGGATCAAATCAGCCCCAGCATTTT. It encodes CASSVIQGSNQPQHF. The rearrangement uses TRBV19 and TRBJ1-5; TRBD1 is a possible D gene (6 bases). This CDR3 contains 15 residues. Germline lookup yields CDR1 LNHDA and CDR2 SQIVND (reference sequence). With 6 bases removed from V and 4 bases from J, the gap between germline ends came to 16 bases.

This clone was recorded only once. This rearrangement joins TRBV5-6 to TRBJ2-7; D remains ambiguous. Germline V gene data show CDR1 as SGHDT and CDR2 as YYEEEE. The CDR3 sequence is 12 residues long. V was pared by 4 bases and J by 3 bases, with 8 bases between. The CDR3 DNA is TGTGCCAGCAGCATTTTGGGCTACGAGCAGTACTTC. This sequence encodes CASSILGYEQYF.

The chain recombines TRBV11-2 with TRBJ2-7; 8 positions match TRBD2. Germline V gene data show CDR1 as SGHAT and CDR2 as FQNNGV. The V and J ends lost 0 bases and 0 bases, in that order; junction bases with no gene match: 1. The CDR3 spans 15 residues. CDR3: CASSLEGTSSYEQYF. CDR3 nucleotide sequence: TGTGCCAGCAGCTTAGAAGGGACTAGCTCCTACGAGCAGTACTTC.

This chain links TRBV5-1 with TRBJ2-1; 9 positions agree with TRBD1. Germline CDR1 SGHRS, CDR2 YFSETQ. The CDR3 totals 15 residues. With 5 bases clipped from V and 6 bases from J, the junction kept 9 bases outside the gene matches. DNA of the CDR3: TGCGCCAGCAGGTCCGGGACAGGGCCCCTCAATGAGCAGTTCTTC. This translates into CASRSGTGPLNEQFF.

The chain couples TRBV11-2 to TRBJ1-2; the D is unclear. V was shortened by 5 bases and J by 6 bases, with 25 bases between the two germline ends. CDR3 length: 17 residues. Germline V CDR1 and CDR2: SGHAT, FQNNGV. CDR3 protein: CASSPQSGTMYSDGYTF. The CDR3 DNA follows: TGTGCCAGCAGCCCCCAGTCGGGCACGATGTATTCTGATGGCTACACCTTC.

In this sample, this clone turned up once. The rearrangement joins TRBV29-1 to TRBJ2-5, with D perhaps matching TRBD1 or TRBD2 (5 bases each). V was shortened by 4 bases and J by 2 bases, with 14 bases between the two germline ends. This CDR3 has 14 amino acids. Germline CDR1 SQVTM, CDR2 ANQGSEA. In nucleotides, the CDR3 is TGCAGCGTTGCCGGGACCTTGGCACAAGAGACCCAGTACTTC. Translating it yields CSVAGTLAQETQYF.

As DNA, the CDR3 is TGTGCCAGCAGCTTAGTGGTCCTAGCCCGGCATGAGCAGTTCTTC. As protein: CASSLVVLARHEQFF. The chain has TRBV7-2 and TRBJ2-1, with D maybe TRBD2 (5 bases). The CDR3 covers 15 residues. Germline V gene lookup returns CDR1 SGHTA and CDR2 FQGNSA. V lost 1 base, J lost 8 bases, and 15 bases lay in between.

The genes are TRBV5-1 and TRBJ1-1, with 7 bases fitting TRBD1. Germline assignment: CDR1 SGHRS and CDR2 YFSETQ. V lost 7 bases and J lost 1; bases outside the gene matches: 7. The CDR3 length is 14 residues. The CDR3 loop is CASSGGQTNTEAFF. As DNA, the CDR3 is TGCGCCAGCTCGGGGGGACAGACGAACACTGAAGCTTTCTTT. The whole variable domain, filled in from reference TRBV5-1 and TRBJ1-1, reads KAGVTQTPRYLIKTRGQQVTLSCSPISGHRSVSWYQQTPGQGLQFLFEYFSETQRNKGNFPGRFSGRQFSNSRSEMNVSTLELGDSALYLCASSGGQTNTEAFFGQGTRLTVV.

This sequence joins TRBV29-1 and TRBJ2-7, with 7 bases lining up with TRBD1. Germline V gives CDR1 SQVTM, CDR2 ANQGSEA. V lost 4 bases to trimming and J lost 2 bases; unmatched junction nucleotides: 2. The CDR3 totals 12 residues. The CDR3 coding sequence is TGCAGCGTTGGTGACAGGGCCTACGAGCAGTACTTC. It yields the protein CSVGDRAYEQYF.

For the CDR3, the DNA is TGTGCCAGCAGCTTTAATGTGGTGGGTGAAAAACTGTTTTTT. Its translation: CASSFNVVGEKLFF. V and J are TRBV7-9 and TRBJ1-4; D is uncertain. The CDR3 sequence is 14 residues long. Germline loops: CDR1 SEHNR, CDR2 FQNEAQ (reference sequence). Deletions cut 3 bases from V and 7 bases from J, with 12 bases between.

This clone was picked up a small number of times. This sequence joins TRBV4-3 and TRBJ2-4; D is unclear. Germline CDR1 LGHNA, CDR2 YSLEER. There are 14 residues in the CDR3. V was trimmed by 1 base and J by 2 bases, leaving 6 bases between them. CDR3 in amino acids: CASSQGVTKNIQYF. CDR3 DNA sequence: TGCGCCAGCAGCCAAGGGGTGACCAAAAACATTCAGTACTTC.

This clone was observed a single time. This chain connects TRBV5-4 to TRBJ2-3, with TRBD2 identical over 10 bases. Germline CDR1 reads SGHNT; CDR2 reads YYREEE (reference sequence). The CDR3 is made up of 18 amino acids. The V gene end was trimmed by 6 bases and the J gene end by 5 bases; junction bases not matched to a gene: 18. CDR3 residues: CASTTSGAAVPTQDTQYF. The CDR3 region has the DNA TGTGCCAGCACCACTAGCGGGGCGGCGGTCCCCACACAAGATACGCAGTATTTT.

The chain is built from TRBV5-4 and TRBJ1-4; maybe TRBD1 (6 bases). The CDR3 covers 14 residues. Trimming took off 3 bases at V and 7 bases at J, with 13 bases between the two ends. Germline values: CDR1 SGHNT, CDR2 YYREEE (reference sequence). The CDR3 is CASSSQGGGEKLFF. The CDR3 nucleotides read TGTGCCAGCAGCTCACAGGGTGGCGGTGAAAAACTGTTTTTT.